The clone carrying this T cell receptor (beta chain) was picked up many times. The antigen is undetermined. The source of the sample is a study of T cells in Graves' hyperthyroidism and ophthalmopathy. Amplification targeted TCR beta CDR3 regions from RNA transcripts. TCR CDR3 regions were first amplified by RT-PCR with HTBI primers. TCRdb independently ran MiXCR on the multiplex PCR reads; one entry per CDR3 protein. The sample carries 450,000 to 500,000 distinct CDR3 sequences, around a fifth recorded once. V lost 4 bases, J lost 1 base, and 13 bases lay in between. CDR1 MDHEN and CDR2 SYDVKM come from the germline V gene. The CDR3 is 16 residues long. Whole-study findings and limits: Through a model of 13 V-J features, ophthalmopathy was separated from stable hyperthyroidism.

Lactation, pregnancy, other autoimmune disease or uncontrolled infection led to exclusion of patients. The clonotype comes from a woman in her seventies with Graves' ophthalmopathy. J is TRBJ2-2 and V is TRBV28; D gene ambiguous. Sequencing was done on a sample of blood. The CDR3: CASSSPLGLNTGELFF. In DNA form, the CDR3 reads TGTGCCAGCAGTTCACCCCTGGGTCTGAACACCGGGGAGCTGTTTTTT.